Detailed here is one T cell receptor (beta chain). Its antigen is unidentified. Trimming pared 3 bases from V and 3 bases from J, leaving 9 bases between. The CDR3 spans 14 residues. Germline values: CDR1 SGHAT, CDR2 FQNNGV. This specimen belongs to a study of response to subunit inactivated influenza vaccine. Study-wide results and caveats: Few additional T cells are recruited per seasonal influenza vaccination, authors suggested.

A single record per CDR3 protein comes from TCRdb applying MiXCR to the RT-PCR reads. This table has about 500,000 distinct CDR3 sequences, approximately 16% appearing once. This specimen was CD4+ T cells sorted from PBMCs, taken less than 30 months after vaccination. The chain employs TRBV11-2 and TRBJ2-1, with D possibly matching TRBD1 (5 bases). This receptor was taken from a man between 50 and 69 years old who received an inactivated influenza vaccine. The CDR3 coding sequence is TGTGCCAGCAGCTTTAGGGGTGGCTACAATGAGCAGTTCTTC. Amino acid sequence: CASSFRGGYNEQFF.